Listed below are T cell receptor beta chains from one sample, sequenced in a study of blood T cell repertoires in COVID-19. Method: immunoSEQ multiplex PCR; TCRdb's copy keeps in-frame clones and lacks some. Among about 380,000 clones listed, approximately 90% were seen once. Input material: PBMCs or T cells enriched from blood (not recorded which). These TCRs come from a young woman who had recovered from COVID-19. Each CDR3 is given with its conserved first and last residue. The order of the fields is CDR3 length, V gene, D gene, clone size, J gene, CDR3 DNA, CDR3 protein. A D gene is named only where the DNA matches it firmly. Clone size, where shown, is once, few, many, or a class for clones that have expanded.

20	TRBV3-1/TRBV3-2	TRBD2	NA	TRBJ2-3	TGTGCCAGCAGCCAAGTACCACTAGCGGGGGGGCCAGAAGGGACAGATACGCAGTATTTT	CASSQVPLAGGPEGTDTQYF
19	TRBV30	TRBD1	NA	TRBJ1-5	TGTGCCTGGAGTCCTTTACTCGACAGGGGGAGTCGTGGCAATCAGCCCCAGCATTTT	CAWSPLLDRGSRGNQPQHF
15	TRBV28	TRBD1	few	TRBJ2-7	TGTGCCAGCAGTTTTTTCAGGGGGCTATCCTACGAGCAGTACTTC	CASSFFRGLSYEQYF
16	TRBV9	NA	NA	TRBJ2-3	TGTGCCAGCAGCGGGCGGTGGACAAAAGCGGGAGATACGCAGTATTTT	CASSGRWTKAGDTQYF
15	TRBV6-1	TRBD2	NA	TRBJ2-1	TGTGCCAGCAGTGAGTTGCGGGGGAGCTACAATGAGCAGTTCTTC	CASSELRGSYNEQFF
16	TRBV11-2	NA	NA	TRBJ2-2	TGTGCCAGCAGCCCCGAACAGACCCCGAACACCGGGGAGCTGTTTTTT	CASSPEQTPNTGELFF
12	TRBV30	TRBD1	once	TRBJ2-3	TGTGCCTTTGGACAGGGGCAAGATACGCAGTATTTT	CAFGQGQDTQYF
16	TRBV13	TRBD2	NA	TRBJ2-2	TGTGCCAGCAGCTTAGTATCAGCGGGGGGCACCGGGGAGCTGTTTTTT	CASSLVSAGGTGELFF
13	TRBV7-2	TRBD1	NA	TRBJ1-4	TGTGCCAGCACCCTGAGACAGGGGGAAAAACTGTTTTTT	CASTLRQGEKLFF
12	TRBV11-3	NA	NA	TRBJ1-1	TGTGCCAGCAGCTACCACGGGGTGCAGACTTTCTTT	CASSYHGVQTFF
18	TRBV5-6	NA	NA	TRBJ1-5	TGTGCCAGCAGCTTAAAAGAACCGGGTCTCGGGGTCAATCAGCCCCAGCATTTT	CASSLKEPGLGVNQPQHF
14	TRBV7-3	NA	NA	TRBJ2-1	TGTGCCAGCAGCTTAAGCAGGGTAGGCAATGAGCAGTTCTTC	CASSLSRVGNEQFF
13	TRBV19	TRBD1	NA	TRBJ2-7	TGTGCCAGTAGTTCGGACAGGGACTACGAGCAGTACTTC	CASSSDRDYEQYF
14	TRBV9	NA	NA	TRBJ1-4	TGTGCCAGCAGCGCCCAGCCGGGTCGTGAAAAACTGTTTTTT	CASSAQPGREKLFF
15	TRBV11-2	TRBD1	once	TRBJ1-1	TGTGCCAGCAGCCCAAGACAGGGGAAGGACACTGAAGCTTTCTTT	CASSPRQGKDTEAFF
11	TRBV9	NA	NA	TRBJ1-2	TGTGCCAGCAGCGTAGCTCAGAGGGTCACCTTC	CASSVAQRVTF
13	TRBV28	NA	NA	TRBJ1-5	TGTGCCAGCAGTTTTTTTGTCGGTCAGCCCCAGCATTTT	CASSFFVGQPQHF
16	TRBV11-3	TRBD2	NA	TRBJ2-2	TGTGCCAGCAGCCAAACGAGCGGGGATTACACCGGGGAGCTGTTTTTT	CASSQTSGDYTGELFF
15	TRBV19	NA	NA	TRBJ1-2	TGTGCCAGTAGTATTTTGGACATCCAAAACTATGGCTACACCTTC	CASSILDIQNYGYTF
15	TRBV19	TRBD1	NA	TRBJ1-1	TGTGCCAGTACTCACATACAGGGGCGGGGAACTGAAGCTTTCTTT	CASTHIQGRGTEAFF
12	TRBV29-1	NA	NA	TRBJ2-1	TGCAGCGTTGAAGCTTCCTACAATGAGCAGTTCTTC	CSVEASYNEQFF
15	TRBV6-1	NA	NA	TRBJ1-6	TGTGCCAGCAGTGAAGGGGCAGGGTATAATTCACCCCTCCACTTT	CASSEGAGYNSPLHF
18	TRBV7-9	TRBD1	NA	TRBJ1-3	TGTGCCAGCAGCTTAACCCGGGACAGCCCTAACTCTGGAAACACCATATATTTT	CASSLTRDSPNSGNTIYF
13	TRBV14	NA	NA	TRBJ2-7	TGTGCCAGCAGCCCCGGGACATATTACGAGCAGTACTTC	CASSPGTYYEQYF
16	TRBV19	TRBD1	NA	TRBJ1-4	TGTGCCAGTAGTCCCAGGCGTTCAGGGGGGCATGAAAAACTGTTTTTT	CASSPRRSGGHEKLFF
15	TRBV11-2	NA	NA	TRBJ2-3	TGTGCCAGCCGCATACTCGGGCGGGGAACAGATACGCAGTATTTT	CASRILGRGTDTQYF
14	TRBV7-2	NA	NA	TRBJ1-5	TGTGCCAGCAGCTTAAGAGGAGGCAATCAGCCCCAGCATTTT	CASSLRGGNQPQHF
13	TRBV30	NA	NA	TRBJ1-4	TGTGCCTGGAGTGTACAGATGAATGAAAAACTGTTTTTT	CAWSVQMNEKLFF
14	TRBV7-2	NA	NA	TRBJ1-2	TGTGCCAGCACCCTTTCTCAGGGGAACTATGGCTACACCTTC	CASTLSQGNYGYTF
17	TRBV4-1	TRBD2	NA	TRBJ2-1	TGCGCCAGCAGCGGACGGACTAGCAGGAGCTCCTACAATGAGCAGTTCTTC	CASSGRTSRSSYNEQFF
14	TRBV10-1	TRBD1	NA	TRBJ1-2	TGCGCCAGCATCGAGTGGACAGGTGGCTATGGCTACACCTTC	CASIEWTGGYGYTF
14	TRBV7-8	TRBD1	NA	TRBJ1-1	TGTGCCAGCAGCTTACAGGGGGCAGACACTGAAGCTTTCTTT	CASSLQGADTEAFF
14	TRBV19	TRBD1	NA	TRBJ1-2	TGTGCCAGTAGTCTTGACAGGGGAATATTTGGCTACACCTTC	CASSLDRGIFGYTF
15	TRBV6-5	NA	NA	TRBJ1-2	TGTGCCAGCAGTTACTTCAGACTGGGGGCAGCCGGCTACACCTTC	CASSYFRLGAAGYTF
14	TRBV30	NA	NA	TRBJ2-7	TGTGCCTGGAGTGTACCTGGGACAAGCTACGAGCAGTACTTC	CAWSVPGTSYEQYF
15	TRBV5-1	NA	NA	TRBJ1-5	TGCGCCAGCAGCTTGGGACAGAACTCTAATCAGCCCCAGCATTTT	CASSLGQNSNQPQHF
14	TRBV3-1/TRBV3-2	NA	NA	TRBJ1-1	TGTGCCAGCAGCCGAGGACAGACCAACACTGAAGCTTTCTTT	CASSRGQTNTEAFF
14	TRBV5-1	TRBD1	NA	TRBJ1-4	TGCGCCAGCAGCCAGGGACAGCCAGGGGAAAAACTGTTTTTT	CASSQGQPGEKLFF
16	TRBV5-1	TRBD1	once	TRBJ1-1	TGCGCCAGCAGCTTGGCCGCGGGACAGGGGAACACTGAAGCTTTCTTT	CASSLAAGQGNTEAFF
15	TRBV14	TRBD1	NA	TRBJ1-4	TGTGCCAGCAGCCAAGAAACAGGGGTGACTGAAAAACTGTTTTTT	CASSQETGVTEKLFF
14	TRBV6-5	TRBD2	NA	TRBJ2-1	TGTGCCAGCATTAGCCTAGCGGGTAACAATGAGCAGTTCTTC	CASISLAGNNEQFF
15	TRBV6-2/TRBV6-3	NA	NA	TRBJ1-2	TGTGCCAGCAGTTACTCTTTCCAGGACATCTATGGCTACACCTTC	CASSYSFQDIYGYTF
15	TRBV4-3	NA	NA	TRBJ1-2	TGCGCCAGCAGCCAAGAGGGAGGGGTTAACTATGGCTACACCTTC	CASSQEGGVNYGYTF
15	TRBV11-3	TRBD1	NA	TRBJ1-3	TGTGCCAGCAGCAGGGACAGGTCTTCCGGAAACACCATATATTTT	CASSRDRSSGNTIYF
11	TRBV20-1	NA	NA	TRBJ2-7	TGCAGTGCTAGGGAGTCGGGCGAGCAGTACTTC	CSARESGEQYF
16	TRBV6-1	TRBD1	NA	TRBJ2-7	TGTGCCAGCAGTGAATTGGGGACAGGGGAATCCTACGAGCAGTACTTC	CASSELGTGESYEQYF
18	TRBV5-6	NA	NA	TRBJ2-3	TGTGCCAGCAGCTTGGCCCCGGCGGGTGCCTCTAGCACAGATACGCAGTATTTT	CASSLAPAGASSTDTQYF
16	TRBV7-8	NA	NA	TRBJ2-2	TGTGCCAGCAGCTTAGGTACCGGGACTTACACCGGGGAGCTGTTTTTT	CASSLGTGTYTGELFF
14	TRBV6-1	TRBD1	few	TRBJ1-1	TGTGCCAGCAGTGAACAGGGGGCAAACACTGAAGCTTTCTTT	CASSEQGANTEAFF
20	TRBV5-5	TRBD1	NA	TRBJ1-6	TGTGCCAGCAAGCCATCTACAGGGGTCCTTCTTAGCTCCTATAATTCACCCCTCCACTTT	CASKPSTGVLLSSYNSPLHF
14	TRBV19	NA	NA	TRBJ1-2	TGTGCCAGTAGTATCGAAGGCAGGGCCTATGGCTACACCTTC	CASSIEGRAYGYTF
14	TRBV6-5	TRBD1	NA	TRBJ1-1	TGTGCCAGCAAGTTACAGCGGACAGGGGGGAAAGCTTTCTTT	CASKLQRTGGKAFF
12	TRBV5-5	NA	NA	TRBJ1-1	TGTGCCAGCAGCCCAGGACAGTACGCGGCTTTCTTT	CASSPGQYAAFF
15	TRBV20-1	TRBD1	few	TRBJ1-2	TGCAGTGCTAGTATCTCCGGGACAGGGGCCTATGGCTACACCTTC	CSASISGTGAYGYTF
16	TRBV12-5	TRBD1	NA	TRBJ1-3	TGTGCTAGTGGCAAATCCGGGACAGGGGAAGGAAACACCATATATTTT	CASGKSGTGEGNTIYF
18	TRBV14	NA	NA	TRBJ2-3	TGTGCCAGCAGCCAAGATCCCAGGTCCGCTCAAGGCACAGATACGCAGTATTTT	CASSQDPRSAQGTDTQYF
18	TRBV10-1	TRBD1	NA	TRBJ1-4	TGCGCCAGCAGTGGGGACAGGGAAGGCGTTTCAACTAATGAAAAACTGTTTTTT	CASSGDREGVSTNEKLFF
12	TRBV28	NA	NA	TRBJ1-4	TGTGCCAGCAGTTTGACAGATGAAAAACTGTTTTTT	CASSLTDEKLFF